This passage covers 10 T cell receptor beta chains from one sample sequenced in a study of blood T cell repertoires in COVID-19. The protocol was immunoSEQ multiplex PCR, while the TCRdb copy is restricted to in-frame clones and leaves out a portion. The sample has 270,000 or so clones, more than 85% seen once. Sequencing input: peripheral blood. Receptor source: a middle-aged man with acute or convalescent COVID-19.

This clone showed up just a few times. This chain connects TRBV4-2 to TRBJ2-2; D is uncertain. V lost 0 bases, J lost 1 base, and 12 bases lay in between. The CDR3 totals 17 residues. CDR1 is LGHNA and CDR2 is YNFKEQ in the germline V gene. CDR3: CASSQEYGLMNTGELFF. The CDR3, as DNA: TGTGCCAGCAGCCAAGAGTATGGGCTTATGAACACCGGGGAGCTGTTTTTT.

The table lists this clone with a few counts. V and J are TRBV3-1 (or the pseudogene TRBV3-2) and TRBJ1-1; 9 nucleotides line up with TRBD1. Unmatched junction bases numbered 3, after V lost 5 bases and J lost 5 bases. The CDR3 has 13 residues. Germline CDR1 LGHDT, CDR2 YNNKEL (reference sequence). The CDR3 is CASSFDRGTEAFF. CDR3 nucleotides: TGTGCCAGCAGCTTTGACAGGGGGACTGAAGCTTTCTTT.

V and J are TRBV5-5 and TRBJ1-5, with D perhaps TRBD1 (5 bases). The CDR3 extends over 15 amino acids. V was clipped by 0 bases and J by 1 base, with 8 bases between them. Germline CDR1 SGHKS, CDR2 YYEKEE (reference sequence). The CDR3 DNA sequence: TGTGCCAGCAGCTTGGGTGACAGAAGCAATCAGCCCCAGCATTTT. It yields the protein CASSLGDRSNQPQHF.

The chain carries TRBV20-1 and TRBJ1-2; D perhaps matches TRBD1 (6 bases). Germline V gene data show CDR1 as DFQATT and CDR2 as SNEGSKA (reference sequence). Trimming shortened V by 3 bases and J by 3 bases, and 17 bases separated the two germline ends. The CDR3 runs 15 residues. This chain's CDR3 is CSASEIQGGDYGYTF. Written as DNA, the CDR3 is TGCAGTGCTAGTGAAATACAGGGAGGGGACTATGGCTACACCTTC.

The rearrangement uses TRBV10-1 and TRBJ1-1; 7 bases map to TRBD1. CDR1 and CDR2 (germline): WNHNN, SYGVQD (reference sequence). The CDR3 spans 13 residues. J lost 8 bases, V lost 4 bases, and 7 bases had no gene match. CDR3 sequence reads: CASSVKGASEAFF. The CDR3 nucleotides are TGCGCCAGCAGTGTAAAGGGGGCTAGCGAAGCTTTCTTT.

V gene TRBV27 combines with J gene TRBJ1-1; 7 positions match TRBD1. The V segment lost 6 bases and the J segment 1 base; nucleotides outside the gene matches: 8. The CDR3 has 15 residues. Looked up from germline, CDR1 is MNHEY and CDR2 is SMNVEV (reference sequence). The CDR3 DNA reads as TGTGCCAGCAGATTTTCCGGACAGGAGAACACTGAAGCTTTCTTT. Its protein is CASRFSGQENTEAFF.

The CDR3 reads CASSNHSSNQPQHF. Written as DNA, the CDR3 is TGCGCCAGCTCTAACCATAGTAGCAATCAGCCCCAGCATTTT. V usage is TRBV10-2 and J usage is TRBJ1-5; D not certain. This CDR3 spans 14 amino acids. Germline assignment: CDR1 WSHSY and CDR2 SAAADI. V was shortened by 8 bases and J by 0 bases, with 11 bases between the two germline ends.

This clone was found a few times. The chain is built from TRBV7-9 and TRBJ1-2, with TRBD1 matching over 9 bases. The CDR3 loop spans 14 amino acids. Germline V gives CDR1 SEHNR, CDR2 FQNEAQ (reference sequence). V gave up 7 bases and J gave up 8 bases; unmatched junction bases: 11. The CDR3 loop is CASIRTGTGNGYTF. CDR3 bases: TGTGCCAGCATCCGGACCGGGACAGGGAACGGCTACACCTTC.

The chain links TRBV5-1 to TRBJ1-1; possible D gene TRBD1, 5 bases. The CDR3 consists of 16 residues. In germline, CDR1 is SGHRS, CDR2 YFSETQ. The V end was cut by 3 bases, the J end by 1 base, with 16 bases between. The CDR3 DNA is TGCGCCAGCAGCTCCCGCGGGATTGGGGGGAACACTGAAGCTTTCTTT. Protein: CASSSRGIGGNTEAFF.

This chain joins TRBV5-1 and TRBJ2-3, with no clear D. This CDR3 spans 14 amino acids. The ends were cut back, 5 bases at V and 0 bases at J, with 10 bases in the middle. Germline CDR1 is SGHRS and CDR2 is YFSETQ. CDR3 in DNA: TGCGCCAGCAGACACCGCTTGAGCACAGATACGCAGTATTTT. Its protein is CASRHRLSTDTQYF.